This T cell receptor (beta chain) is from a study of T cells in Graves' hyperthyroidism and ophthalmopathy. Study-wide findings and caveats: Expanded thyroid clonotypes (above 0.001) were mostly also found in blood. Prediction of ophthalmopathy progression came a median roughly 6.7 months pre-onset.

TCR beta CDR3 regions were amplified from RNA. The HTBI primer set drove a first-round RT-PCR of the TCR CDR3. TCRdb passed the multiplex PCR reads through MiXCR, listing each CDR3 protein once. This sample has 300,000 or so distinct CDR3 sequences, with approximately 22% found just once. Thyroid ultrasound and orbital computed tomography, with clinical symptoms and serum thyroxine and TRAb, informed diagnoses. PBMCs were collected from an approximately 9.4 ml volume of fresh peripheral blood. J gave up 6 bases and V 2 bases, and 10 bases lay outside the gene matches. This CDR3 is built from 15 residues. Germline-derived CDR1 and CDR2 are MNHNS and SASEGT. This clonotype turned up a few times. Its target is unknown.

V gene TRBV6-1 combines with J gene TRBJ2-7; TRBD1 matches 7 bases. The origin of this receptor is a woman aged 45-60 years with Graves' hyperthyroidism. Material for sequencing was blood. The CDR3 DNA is TGTGCCAGCAGTGAAAGACAGGGTTTGGTATTCGAGCAGTACTTC. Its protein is CASSERQGLVFEQYF.